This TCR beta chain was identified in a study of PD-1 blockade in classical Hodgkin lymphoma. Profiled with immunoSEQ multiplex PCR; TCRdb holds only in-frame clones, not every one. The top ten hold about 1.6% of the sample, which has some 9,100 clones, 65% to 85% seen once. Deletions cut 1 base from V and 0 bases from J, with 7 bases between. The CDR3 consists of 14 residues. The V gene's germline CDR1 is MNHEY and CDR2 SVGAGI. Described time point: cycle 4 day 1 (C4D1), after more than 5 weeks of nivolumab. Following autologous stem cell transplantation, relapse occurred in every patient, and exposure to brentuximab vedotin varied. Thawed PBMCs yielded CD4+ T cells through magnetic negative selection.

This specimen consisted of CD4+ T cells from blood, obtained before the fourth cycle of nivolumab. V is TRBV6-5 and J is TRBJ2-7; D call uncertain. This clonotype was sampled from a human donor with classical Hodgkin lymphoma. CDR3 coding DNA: TGTGCCAGCAGTTACTGGCTTTCCTCCTACGAGCAGTACTTC. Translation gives CASSYWLSSYEQYF.